The sequence of this T cell receptor beta chain was determined in a study of vaccination effects on CD4 cells after COVID-19. Study-wide findings and caveats: The study found marked clonal contraction of infection- and vaccine-induced clones late after vaccination.

Libraries were prepared by immunoSEQ multiplex PCR; TCRdb keeps only in-frame clonotypes and omits some of them. The data hold about 73,000 clones, with roughly 73% observed a single time. CDR1 is MNHNY, CDR2 SVGAGI, per germline (reference sequence). The germline V and J ends were trimmed by 7 bases and 6 bases, with 22 bases remaining between them. The CDR3 extends over 17 amino acids. The culture ran for nine to ten days, and then CD4+ T cells were isolated. Every participant took two doses of the BNT162b2 or mRNA-1273 vaccine. Details on this clone: The antigen remains undetermined.

V gene TRBV6-6 combines with J gene TRBJ1-6; TRBD1 might be the D (5 bases). The sequence was collected from a human donor who received a COVID-19 vaccine. The sample consisted of CD4+ T cells from PBMCs cultured without peptide, taken after COVID-19 vaccination. CDR3 coding DNA: TGTGCCAGCACTCGGGGCTTACAGATCCCTTTTAATTCACCCCTCCACTTT. Translation: CASTRGLQIPFNSPLHF.